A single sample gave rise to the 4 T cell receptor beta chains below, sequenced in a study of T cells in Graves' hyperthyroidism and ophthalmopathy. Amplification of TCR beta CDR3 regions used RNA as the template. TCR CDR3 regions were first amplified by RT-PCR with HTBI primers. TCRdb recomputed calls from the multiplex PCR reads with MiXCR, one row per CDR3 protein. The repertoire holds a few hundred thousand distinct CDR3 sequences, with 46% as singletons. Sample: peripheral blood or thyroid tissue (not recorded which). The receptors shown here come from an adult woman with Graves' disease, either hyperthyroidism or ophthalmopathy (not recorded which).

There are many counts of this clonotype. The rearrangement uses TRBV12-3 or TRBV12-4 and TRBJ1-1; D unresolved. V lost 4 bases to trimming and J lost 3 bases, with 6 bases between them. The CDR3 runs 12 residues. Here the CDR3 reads CASSSPYTEAFF. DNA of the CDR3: TGTGCCAGCAGTTCCCCATACACTGAAGCTTTCTTT.

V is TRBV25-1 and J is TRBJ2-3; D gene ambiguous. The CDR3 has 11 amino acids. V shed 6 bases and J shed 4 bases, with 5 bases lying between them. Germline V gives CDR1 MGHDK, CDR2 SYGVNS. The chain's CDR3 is CASSKADTQYF. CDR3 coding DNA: TGTGCCAGCAGCAAGGCAGATACGCAGTATTTT.

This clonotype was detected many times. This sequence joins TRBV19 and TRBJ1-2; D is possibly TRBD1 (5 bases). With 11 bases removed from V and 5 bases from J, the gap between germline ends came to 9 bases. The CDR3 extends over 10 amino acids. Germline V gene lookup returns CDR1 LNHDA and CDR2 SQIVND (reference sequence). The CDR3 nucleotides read TGTGCCGTGGGGGATTATGGCTACACCTTC. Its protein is CAVGDYGYTF.

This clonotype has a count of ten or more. The CDR3 coding sequence is TGCAGTGCAACACAGGGGGCTAAGGGTGAAGCTTTCTTT. Translation gives CSATQGAKGEAFF. The chain has TRBV20-1 and TRBJ1-1; the match to TRBD1 covers 9 bases. CDR1 and CDR2 (germline): DFQATT, SNEGSKA (reference sequence). The CDR3 is made up of 13 amino acids. V gave up 6 bases and J gave up 7 bases; unmatched junction bases: 9.